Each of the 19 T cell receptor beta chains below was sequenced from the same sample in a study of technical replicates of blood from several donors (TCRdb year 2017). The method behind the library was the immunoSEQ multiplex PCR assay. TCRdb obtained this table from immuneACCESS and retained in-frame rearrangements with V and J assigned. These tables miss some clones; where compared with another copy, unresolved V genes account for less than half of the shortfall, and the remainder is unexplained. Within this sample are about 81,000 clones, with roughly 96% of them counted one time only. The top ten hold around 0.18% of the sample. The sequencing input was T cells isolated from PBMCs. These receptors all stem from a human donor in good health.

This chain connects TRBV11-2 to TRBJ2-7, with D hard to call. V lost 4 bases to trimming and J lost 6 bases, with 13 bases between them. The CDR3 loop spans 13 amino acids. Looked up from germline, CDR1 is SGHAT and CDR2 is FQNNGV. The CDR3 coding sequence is TGTGCCAGCAGCTCTCTAGGAGCTTCCGAGCAGTACTTC. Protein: CASSSLGASEQYF.

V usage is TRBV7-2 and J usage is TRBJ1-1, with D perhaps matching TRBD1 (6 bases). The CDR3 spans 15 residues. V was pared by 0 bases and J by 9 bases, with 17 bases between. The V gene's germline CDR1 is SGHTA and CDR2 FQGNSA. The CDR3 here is CASSLARGDTRKAFF. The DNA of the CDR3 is TGTGCCAGCAGCTTAGCCCGAGGGGACACCCGAAAAGCTTTCTTT. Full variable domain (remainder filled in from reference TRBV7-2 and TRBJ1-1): GAGVSQSPSNKVTEKGKDVELRCDPISGHTALYWYRQSLGQGLEFLIYFQGNSAPDKSGLPSDRFSAERTGGSVSTLTIQRTQQEDSAVYLCASSLARGDTRKAFFGQGTRLTVV.

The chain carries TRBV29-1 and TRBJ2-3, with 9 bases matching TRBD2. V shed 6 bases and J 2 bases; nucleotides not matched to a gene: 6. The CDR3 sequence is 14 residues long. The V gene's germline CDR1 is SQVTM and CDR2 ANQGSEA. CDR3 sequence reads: CSVARGGVTDTQYF. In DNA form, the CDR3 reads TGCAGCGTCGCCCGCGGGGGGGTCACAGATACGCAGTATTTT.

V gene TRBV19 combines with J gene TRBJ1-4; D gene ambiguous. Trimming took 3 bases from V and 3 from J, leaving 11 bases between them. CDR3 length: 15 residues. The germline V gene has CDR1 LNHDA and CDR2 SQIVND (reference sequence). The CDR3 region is CASSIGVRANEKLFF. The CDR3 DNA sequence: TGTGCCAGTAGTATCGGGGTACGGGCTAATGAAAAACTGTTTTTT.

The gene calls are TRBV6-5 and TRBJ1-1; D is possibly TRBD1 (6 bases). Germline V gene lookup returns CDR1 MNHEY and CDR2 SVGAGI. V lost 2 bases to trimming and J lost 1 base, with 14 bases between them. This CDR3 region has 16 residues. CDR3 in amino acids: CASSYPAGEKNTEAFF. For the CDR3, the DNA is TGTGCCAGCAGTTACCCCGCAGGGGAGAAGAACACTGAAGCTTTCTTT.

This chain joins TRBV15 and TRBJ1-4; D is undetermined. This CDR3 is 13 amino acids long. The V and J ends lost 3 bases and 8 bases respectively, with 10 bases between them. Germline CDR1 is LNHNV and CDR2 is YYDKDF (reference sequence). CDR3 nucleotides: TGTGCCACCAGCAGTCTGGGAGAGGAAAAACTGTTTTTT. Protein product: CATSSLGEEKLFF.

CDR3 sequence: CASSDTGVYNEQFF. CDR3 coding DNA: TGTGCCAGCAGTGATACAGGGGTCTACAATGAGCAGTTCTTC. V is TRBV6-5 and J is TRBJ2-1; 7 bases map to TRBD1. The CDR3 has 14 residues. In germline, CDR1 is MNHEY, CDR2 SVGAGI. J gave up 3 bases and V 5 bases, and 4 bases lay outside the gene matches.

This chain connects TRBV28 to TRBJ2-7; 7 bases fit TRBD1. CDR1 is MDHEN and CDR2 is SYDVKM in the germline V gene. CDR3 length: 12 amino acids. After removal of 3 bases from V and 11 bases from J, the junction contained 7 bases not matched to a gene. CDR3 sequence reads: CASSFIRDSEYF. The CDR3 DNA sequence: TGTGCCAGCAGTTTCATCCGGGACAGCGAGTACTTC.

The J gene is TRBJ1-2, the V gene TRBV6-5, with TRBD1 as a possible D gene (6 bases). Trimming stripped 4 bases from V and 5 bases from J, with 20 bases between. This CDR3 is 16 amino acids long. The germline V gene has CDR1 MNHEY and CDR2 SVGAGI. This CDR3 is CASSLDAGMGAYGYTF. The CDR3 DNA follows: TGTGCCAGCAGTTTGGATGCCGGTATGGGGGCTTATGGCTACACCTTC.

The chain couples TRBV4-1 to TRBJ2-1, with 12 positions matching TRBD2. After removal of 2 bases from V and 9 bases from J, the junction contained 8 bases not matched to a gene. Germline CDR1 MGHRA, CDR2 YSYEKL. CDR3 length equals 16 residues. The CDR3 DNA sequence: TGCGCCAGCAGCCAACTGCTAGCGGGAGGGCCCTCTGAGCAGTTCTTC. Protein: CASSQLLAGGPSEQFF.

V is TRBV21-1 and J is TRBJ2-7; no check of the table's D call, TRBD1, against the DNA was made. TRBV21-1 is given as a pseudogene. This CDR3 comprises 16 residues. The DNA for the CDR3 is TGTGCCAGCAGCACCTCGGGACAGGCTAATTCCTACGAGCAGTACTTC. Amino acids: CASSTSGQANSYEQYF.

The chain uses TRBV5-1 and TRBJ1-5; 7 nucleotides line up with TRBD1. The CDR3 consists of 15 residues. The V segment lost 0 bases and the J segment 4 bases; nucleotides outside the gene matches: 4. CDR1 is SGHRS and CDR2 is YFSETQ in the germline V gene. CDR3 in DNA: TGCGCCAGCAGCTTGGGGGGGACAGAGAATCAGCCCCAGCATTTT. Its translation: CASSLGGTENQPQHF.

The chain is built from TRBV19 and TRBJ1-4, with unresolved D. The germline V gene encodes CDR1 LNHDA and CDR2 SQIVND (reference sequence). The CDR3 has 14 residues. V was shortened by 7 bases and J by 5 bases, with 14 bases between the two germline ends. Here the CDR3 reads CASNQDGRNEKLFF. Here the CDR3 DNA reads TGTGCCAGTAACCAAGACGGGAGGAATGAAAAACTGTTTTTT.

Here the CDR3 DNA reads TGTGCCAGCAGCGTTAGCGGGAGCACAGATACGCAGTATTTT. Translating gives CASSVSGSTDTQYF. This chain links TRBV9 with TRBJ2-3; 7 positions agree with TRBD2. Germline trimming cut 2 bases from V and 0 bases from J; bases unmatched to any gene: 0. Per the germline V gene, CDR1 is SGDLS and CDR2 is YYNGEE. The CDR3 runs to 14 residues.

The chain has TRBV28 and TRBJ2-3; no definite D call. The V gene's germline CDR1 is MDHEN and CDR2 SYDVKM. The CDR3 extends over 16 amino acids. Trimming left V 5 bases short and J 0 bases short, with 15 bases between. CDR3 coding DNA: TGTGCCAGCAGTGTCGAGACGGGTTTGAGCACAGATACGCAGTATTTT. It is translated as CASSVETGLSTDTQYF.

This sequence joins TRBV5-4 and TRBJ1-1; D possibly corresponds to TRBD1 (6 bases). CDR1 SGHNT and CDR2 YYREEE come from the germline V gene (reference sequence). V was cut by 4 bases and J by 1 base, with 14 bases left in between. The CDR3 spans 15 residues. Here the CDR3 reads CASSLAGTRNTEAFF. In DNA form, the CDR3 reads TGTGCCAGCAGCCTAGCCGGGACAAGGAACACTGAAGCTTTCTTT.

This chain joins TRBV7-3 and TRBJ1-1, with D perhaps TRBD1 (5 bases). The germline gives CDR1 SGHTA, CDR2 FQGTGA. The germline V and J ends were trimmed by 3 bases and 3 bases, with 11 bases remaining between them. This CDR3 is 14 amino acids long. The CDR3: CASSFTPGDTEAFF. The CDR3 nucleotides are TGTGCCAGCAGCTTCACCCCGGGGGACACTGAAGCTTTCTTT.

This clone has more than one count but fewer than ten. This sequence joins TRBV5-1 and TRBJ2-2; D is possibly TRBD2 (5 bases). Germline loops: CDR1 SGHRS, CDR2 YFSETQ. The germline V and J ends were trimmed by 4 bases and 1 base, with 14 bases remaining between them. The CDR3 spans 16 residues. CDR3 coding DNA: TGCGCCAGCAGCCCCGGGATCTCAATGAACACCGGGGAGCTGTTTTTT. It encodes CASSPGISMNTGELFF.

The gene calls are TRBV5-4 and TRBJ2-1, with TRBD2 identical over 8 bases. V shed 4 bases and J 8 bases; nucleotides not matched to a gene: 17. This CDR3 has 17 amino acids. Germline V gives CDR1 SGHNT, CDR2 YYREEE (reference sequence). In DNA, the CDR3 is TGTGCCAGCAGCCTCACTAACCTAGGGACTAGTACCCATGAGCAGTTCTTC. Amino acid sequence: CASSLTNLGTSTHEQFF.